These 21 T cell receptor beta chains share one sample of origin, sequenced in a study of blood T cell repertoires in COVID-19. Profiled with immunoSEQ multiplex PCR; TCRdb holds only in-frame clones, not every one. Altogether tens of thousands of clones are present, over 90% being singletons, with the ten largest covering around 4.3%. Sequencing input: peripheral blood. The receptors originated from a man aged 50-60 years with active COVID-19.

As DNA, the CDR3 is TGTGCCAGCAGCCAAGCAGGGGGCCTTTCTGGCTACACCTTC. It specifies CASSQAGGLSGYTF. This chain uses TRBV7-2 with TRBJ1-2, with 8 nucleotides matching TRBD1. The CDR3 loop spans 14 amino acids. Per the germline V gene, CDR1 is SGHTA and CDR2 is FQGNSA. Trimming removed 5 bases from V and 7 bases from J; junction bases left unmatched: 9.

This chain links TRBV7-8 with TRBJ2-2, with D possibly being TRBD2 (5 bases). Germline V gene sequence: CDR1 SGHVS, CDR2 FQNEAQ. The CDR3 extends over 16 amino acids. Trimming removed 7 bases from V and 7 bases from J, with 22 bases in between. The CDR3 reads CASNDPRVTIVGELFF. In DNA form, the CDR3 reads TGTGCCAGCAACGATCCACGGGTGACTATTGTCGGGGAGCTGTTTTTT.

This chain connects TRBV2 to TRBJ2-2; D gene uncertain. CDR1 is SNHLY and CDR2 is FYNNEI in the germline V gene. The CDR3 loop spans 15 amino acids. The germline V and J ends were trimmed by 3 bases and 3 bases, with 11 bases remaining between them. CDR3 nucleotide sequence: TGTGCCAGCAGTGAGCAGCGACCTGACACCGGGGAGCTGTTTTTT. It translates to CASSEQRPDTGELFF.

CDR3 bases: TGTGCCAGCAGTCAGGGGTCGGATCAGCCCCAGCATTTT. Its translation is CASSQGSDQPQHF. The chain combines TRBV25-1 with TRBJ1-5; D is perhaps TRBD1 (6 bases). The length of the CDR3 is 13 residues. Per the germline V gene, CDR1 is MGHDK and CDR2 is SYGVNS. V dropped 5 bases and J dropped 5 bases, with 10 bases sitting between them.

The CDR3 coding sequence is TGTGCCAGCAGCTTAGACCCTCGGGGTGAGCAGTTCTTC. This encodes CASSLDPRGEQFF. The rearrangement uses TRBV7-8 and TRBJ2-1; weak D call: TRBD2 (5 bases). This CDR3 is built from 13 residues. Looked up from germline, CDR1 is SGHVS and CDR2 is FQNEAQ. The V and J ends lost 1 base and 9 bases respectively, with 10 bases between them.

This chain joins TRBV5-6 and TRBJ2-1; 8 bases agree with TRBD2. The CDR3 covers 16 residues. CDR1 is SGHDT, CDR2 YYEEEE, per germline. Trimming at V came to 1 base and at J to 0 bases, leaving 3 bases not matched to a gene. The CDR3: CASSLLAGSSYNEQFF. The CDR3 DNA is TGTGCCAGCAGCTTGTTAGCGGGGAGCTCCTACAATGAGCAGTTCTTC.

The chain carries TRBV5-1 and TRBJ2-1; 11 bases fit TRBD2. CDR3 size: 16 residues. V was pared by 4 bases and J by 7 bases, with 10 bases of the junction left unmatched. The germline gives CDR1 SGHRS, CDR2 YFSETQ. The CDR3 coding sequence is TGCGCCAGCAGCAGAGGTGGACTAGCGGGTGGGAATGAGCAGTTCTTC. It yields the protein CASSRGGLAGGNEQFF.

V gene TRBV12-3 or TRBV12-4 combines with J gene TRBJ2-3; TRBD1 matches at 10 bases. Losses at the gene ends were 6 bases for V and 6 bases for J; bases not matched to a gene: 3. The CDR3 is made up of 13 amino acids. CDR3 nucleotide sequence: TGTGCCAGCAGGACAGGGGGCGTGGATACGCAGTATTTT. Amino acid sequence: CASRTGGVDTQYF.

J is TRBJ1-2 and V is TRBV4-3; 9 bases map to TRBD1. V shed 4 bases and J 4 bases; nucleotides not matched to a gene: 7. The CDR3 has 15 amino acids. The germline V gene encodes CDR1 LGHNA and CDR2 YSLEER. The DNA of the CDR3 is TGCGCCAGCAGCCCAACAGGGGGCGCAGGCTATGGCTACACCTTC. Translating it yields CASSPTGGAGYGYTF.

CDR3 nucleotides: TGCGCCAGCAGCCAAGTACTAGCGGAGCAGTTCTTC. Its translation is CASSQVLAEQFF. V gene TRBV4-1 combines with J gene TRBJ2-1; 7 positions match TRBD2. Germline V gene sequence: CDR1 MGHRA, CDR2 YSYEKL. There are 12 residues in the CDR3. The trim removed 1 base at V and 10 bases at J, leaving 1 base unmatched.

This chain uses TRBV28 with TRBJ1-6; 11 nucleotides agree with TRBD1. The ends lost 3 bases at V and 10 bases at J; junction bases unmatched: 2. Looked up from germline, CDR1 is MDHEN and CDR2 is SYDVKM. The CDR3 consists of 14 residues. The CDR3 DNA sequence: TGTGCCAGCAGTTTGGGACAGGGGGAATCACCCCTCCACTTT. Its protein product is CASSLGQGESPLHF.

The chain recombines TRBV10-2 with TRBJ2-7, with D possibly being TRBD2 (5 bases). V shed 7 bases and J shed 6 bases, with 19 bases lying between them. The germline gives CDR1 WSHSY, CDR2 SAAADI. This CDR3 has 14 residues. The CDR3 DNA is TGCGCCAGCATCTCACCCGGGATCCCTTTCGAGCAGTACTTC. Residues: CASISPGIPFEQYF.

The chain recombines TRBV28 with TRBJ1-1; D remains unclear. V was trimmed by 0 bases and J by 3 bases, leaving 14 bases between them. The CDR3 is made up of 16 amino acids. In germline, CDR1 is MDHEN, CDR2 SYDVKM. The CDR3 loop reads CASSLWRGSGHTEAFF. The DNA for the CDR3 is TGTGCCAGCAGTTTATGGAGAGGGAGCGGGCACACTGAAGCTTTCTTT.

The genes are TRBV20-1 and TRBJ2-1, with D perhaps TRBD2 (5 bases). This CDR3 has 11 residues. Germline assignment: CDR1 DFQATT and CDR2 SNEGSKA (reference sequence). Trimming cost V 0 bases and J 13 bases, with 10 bases left between them. CDR3 DNA: TGCAGTGCTAGAGACGGGAAAGGACAGTTCTTC. It is translated as CSARDGKGQFF.

This chain joins TRBV18 and TRBJ2-5; 11 bases line up with TRBD2. Germline assignment: CDR1 KGHSH and CDR2 LQKENI. V gave up 1 base and J gave up 13 bases; unmatched junction bases: 5. There are 13 residues in the CDR3. CDR3 sequence (DNA): TGTGCCAGCTCACCACAGACTAGCGGGGAACTGTACTTC. Translation gives CASSPQTSGELYF.

The chain couples TRBV9 to TRBJ1-2; no reliable D call. Germline V gene lookup returns CDR1 SGDLS and CDR2 YYNGEE. Trimming took 4 bases from V and 8 from J, leaving 21 bases between them. The CDR3 has 15 residues. CDR3 nucleotides: TGTGCCAGCAGCACGAGTTCGCCGGGGTACGGCGGCTACACCTTC. This sequence encodes CASSTSSPGYGGYTF. Together with reference TRBV9 and TRBJ1-2, the CDR3 gives the full variable domain: DSGVTQTPKHLITATGQRVTLRCSPRSGDLSVYWYQQSLDQGLQFLIQYYNGEERAKGNILERFSAQQFPDLHSELNLSSLELGDSALYFCASSTSSPGYGGYTFGSGTRLTVV.

The V gene is TRBV19, the J gene TRBJ1-1; D perhaps matches TRBD1 (5 bases). The germline gives CDR1 LNHDA, CDR2 SQIVND (reference sequence). V lost 7 bases, J lost 11 bases, and 20 bases lay in between. This CDR3 is 13 amino acids long. The chain's CDR3 is CASTHKAGGDAFF. The CDR3 DNA sequence: TGTGCCAGTACCCACAAAGCGGGGGGTGACGCTTTCTTT. Together with reference TRBV19 and TRBJ1-1, the CDR3 gives the full variable domain: DGGITQSPKYLFRKEGQNVTLSCEQNLNHDAMYWYRQDPGQGLRLIYYSQIVNDFQKGDIAEGYSVSREKKESFPLTVTSAQKNPTAFYLCASTHKAGGDAFFGQGTRLTVV.

The gene calls are TRBV28 and TRBJ1-6, with D perhaps matching TRBD1 (6 bases). There are 14 residues in the CDR3. The V end lost 7 bases, the J end lost 9 bases, and 16 bases lay between the germline ends. Germline assignment: CDR1 MDHEN and CDR2 SYDVKM. CDR3 nucleotide sequence: TGTGCCAGCACCAGGGAGGGGGGCACTTCACCCCTCCACTTT. It translates to CASTREGGTSPLHF.

V gene TRBV25-1 combines with J gene TRBJ2-7; 13 bases line up with TRBD2. This CDR3 region has 17 residues. The trim removed 2 bases at V and 2 bases at J, leaving 6 bases unmatched. Germline loops: CDR1 MGHDK, CDR2 SYGVNS. As DNA, the CDR3 is TGTGCCAGCAGTGAAAGCCGGGGGACTAGCGGGGCCTACGAGCAGTACTTC. The encoded protein is CASSESRGTSGAYEQYF.

V usage is TRBV4-2 and J usage is TRBJ2-1; 9 bases map to TRBD2. Trimming at V came to 2 bases and at J to 6 bases, leaving 2 bases not matched to a gene. CDR3 length equals 14 residues. Per germline, CDR1 LGHNA and CDR2 YNFKEQ. In DNA, the CDR3 is TGTGCCAGCAGCCAACGTAGCGGGAGCAATGAGCAGTTCTTC. Its translation is CASSQRSGSNEQFF.

The chain is built from TRBV3-1 (or the pseudogene TRBV3-2) and TRBJ1-2, with 9 bases lining up with TRBD1. The CDR3 contains 15 residues. V dropped 1 base and J dropped 8; count of bases not matched to a gene: 8. Looked up from germline, CDR1 is LGHDT and CDR2 is YNNKEL (reference sequence). CDR3 sequence: CASSQVRGQGSGYTF. The DNA for the CDR3 is TGTGCCAGCAGCCAAGTGCGGGGACAGGGTAGCGGCTACACCTTC.